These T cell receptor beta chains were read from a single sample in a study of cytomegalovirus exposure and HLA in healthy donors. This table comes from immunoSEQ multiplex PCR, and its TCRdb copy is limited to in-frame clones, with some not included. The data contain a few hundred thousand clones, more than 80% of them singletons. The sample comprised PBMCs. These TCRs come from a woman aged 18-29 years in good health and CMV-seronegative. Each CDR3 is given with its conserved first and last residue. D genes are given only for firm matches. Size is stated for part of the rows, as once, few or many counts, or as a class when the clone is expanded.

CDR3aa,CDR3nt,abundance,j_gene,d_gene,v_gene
CAWSVGGNEQYF,TGTGCCTGGAGTGTAGGGGGTAACGAGCAGTACTTC,.,TRBJ2-7,.,TRBV30
CASSEAQGPFRGYTF,TGTGCCAGCAGTGAAGCGCAGGGCCCGTTTCGAGGCTACACCTTC,once,TRBJ1-2,.,TRBV6-1
CARDRASGRPSTDTQYF,TGTGCCCGCGATAGGGCTAGCGGGAGGCCCAGCACAGATACGCAGTATTTT,.,TRBJ2-3,TRBD2,TRBV7-3
CSVGGRSGVYEQYF,TGCAGCGTCGGGGGACGGTCCGGAGTGTACGAGCAGTACTTC,.,TRBJ2-7,.,TRBV29-1
CASSRGPPTGELFF,TGTGCCAGCAGCCGAGGGCCCCCCACCGGGGAGCTGTTTTTT,.,TRBJ2-2,.,TRBV13
CASSSTGPNTEAFF,TGCGCCAGCAGTTCGACAGGGCCGAACACTGAAGCTTTCTTT,.,TRBJ1-1,TRBD1,TRBV5-1
CASSPPGLAGGYNEQFF,TGTGCCAGCAGCCCACCGGGACTAGCGGGGGGATACAATGAGCAGTTCTTC,.,TRBJ2-1,TRBD2,TRBV13
CASSHDSEYEQYF,TGTGCCAGCAGCCACGACTCCGAATACGAGCAGTACTTC,once,TRBJ2-7,.,TRBV7-2
CASSGQGNAEAFF,TGTGCCAGCAGCGGACAGGGGAACGCTGAAGCTTTCTTT,.,TRBJ1-1,TRBD1,TRBV9
CATSRDFASGEQYF,TGTGCCACCAGCAGAGATTTCGCTAGCGGGGAGCAGTACTTC,.,TRBJ2-7,TRBD2,TRBV15
CASSPTGQGTNEQFF,TGTGCCAGCAGTCCTACGGGACAAGGGACCAATGAGCAGTTCTTC,.,TRBJ2-1,.,TRBV7-3
CASSDAGDTGELFF,TGTGCCAGCAGTGATGCGGGAGACACCGGGGAGCTGTTTTTT,.,TRBJ2-2,TRBD2,TRBV6-1
CASSPEQGWQFF,TGTGCCAGCTCACCTGAACAGGGGTGGCAGTTCTTC,once,TRBJ2-1,TRBD1,TRBV18
CASSYTGGSGEQFF,TGTGCCAGCAGTTACACGGGAGGATCGGGTGAGCAGTTCTTC,.,TRBJ2-1,TRBD2,TRBV6-5
CASSHQGRNSYEQYF,TGTGCCAGCAGTCATCAGGGGCGGAACTCCTACGAGCAGTACTTC,.,TRBJ2-7,.,TRBV4-2
CASSYGDSLGYEQYF,TGTGCCAGCAGTTACGGGGACAGCCTTGGATACGAGCAGTACTTC,few,TRBJ2-7,TRBD1,TRBV6-5
CASSPPGQGGVEQYF,TGTGCCAGCTCACCTCCGGGACAGGGAGGGGTCGAGCAGTACTTC,.,TRBJ2-7,TRBD1,TRBV18
CASSPGTSVTGELFF,TGTGCCAGCAGCCCCGGGACTAGCGTTACCGGGGAGCTGTTTTTT,.,TRBJ2-2,TRBD2,TRBV7-6
CASSSRLAGGIGDTQYF,TGTGCCAGCAGCTCCAGACTAGCGGGAGGTATAGGAGATACGCAGTATTTT,few,TRBJ2-3,TRBD2,TRBV11-2
CASNLWTDPNYGYTF,TGTGCCAGCAACCTCTGGACAGACCCGAACTATGGCTACACCTTC,once,TRBJ1-2,.,TRBV7-9
CASSSLMAGTSGTTDTQYF,TGTGCCAGCAGCTCCCTCATGGCCGGGACTAGCGGAACCACAGATACGCAGTATTTT,.,TRBJ2-3,TRBD2,TRBV9
CASSRTGATEAFF,TGCGCCAGCAGCCGCACAGGGGCCACTGAAGCTTTCTTT,.,TRBJ1-1,TRBD1,TRBV4-1
CSVFVAGGPYEQYF,TGCAGCGTTTTTGTAGCGGGAGGGCCTTACGAGCAGTACTTC,.,TRBJ2-7,TRBD2,TRBV29-1
CASRPGPGQMNTEAFF,TGTGCCAGTAGGCCAGGCCCGGGACAAATGAACACTGAAGCTTTCTTT,.,TRBJ1-1,.,TRBV19
CASSPPSAGTYNEQFF,TGTGCCAGCTCACCCCCGTCAGCGGGAACCTACAATGAGCAGTTCTTC,.,TRBJ2-1,TRBD2,TRBV18
CASSFAGQTPPLNEQFF,TGTGCCAGCAGCTTCGCGGGCCAGACTCCCCCCCTCAATGAGCAGTTCTTC,.,TRBJ2-1,.,TRBV7-2
CASSSPTGEQNIQYF,TGTGCCAGCAGCTCACCTACAGGGGAGCAAAACATTCAGTACTTC,.,TRBJ2-4,TRBD1,TRBV5-4
CASSVGPGETQYF,TGTGCCAGCAGCGTGGGGCCCGGGGAGACCCAGTACTTC,.,TRBJ2-5,.,TRBV9
CASSVAVGGRDEQYF,TGTGCCAGCAGCGTAGCTGTGGGTGGGCGAGACGAGCAGTACTTC,.,TRBJ2-7,.,TRBV9
CASSLVEGAGELFF,TGTGCCAGCAGCTTGGTGGAGGGAGCCGGGGAGCTGTTTTTT,.,TRBJ2-2,.,TRBV5-6
CASSPAGLAGNEQFF,TGTGCCAGCTCACCAGCCGGACTAGCCGGCAATGAGCAGTTCTTC,.,TRBJ2-1,TRBD2,TRBV18
CASAGQGSSYEQYF,TGTGCCAGCGCCGGACAGGGGAGCTCCTACGAGCAGTACTTC,.,TRBJ2-7,TRBD1,TRBV27
CASSPPAGQGAEQYF,TGTGCCAGCTCACCACCGGCCGGACAGGGGGCCGAGCAGTACTTC,.,TRBJ2-7,TRBD1,TRBV18
CASSLVVGNTEAFF,TGCGCCAGCAGCTTGGTAGTCGGGAACACTGAAGCTTTCTTT,once,TRBJ1-1,.,TRBV5-1
CASSLYPGGAYGYTF,TGTGCCAGCAGCTTATACCCAGGGGGAGCTTATGGCTACACCTTC,once,TRBJ1-2,TRBD1,TRBV7-2
CASSPLQGDTEAFF,TGTGCCAGCTCACCATTACAGGGTGACACTGAAGCTTTCTTT,.,TRBJ1-1,.,TRBV18
CASSHRLAGGPNEQFF,TGTGCCAGCAGCCACCGACTAGCGGGAGGGCCCAATGAGCAGTTCTTC,.,TRBJ2-1,TRBD2,TRBV25-1
CASRDRAYEQYF,TGTGCCAGCCGGGACAGGGCCTACGAGCAGTACTTC,.,TRBJ2-7,TRBD1,TRBV25-1
CASRAGNRYHAEGYTF,TGTGCCAGCAGAGCAGGGAACCGGTACCACGCGGAAGGCTACACCTTC,.,TRBJ1-2,.,TRBV28
CATSPEGQTFYGYTF,TGTGCCACCAGCCCAGAGGGACAGACCTTCTATGGCTACACCTTC,.,TRBJ1-2,TRBD1,TRBV15
CASLKTGDLYGYTF,TGTGCCAGCCTAAAGACAGGGGACCTCTATGGCTACACCTTC,.,TRBJ1-2,TRBD1,TRBV6-5
CASSRWGRADGELFF,TGTGCCAGCAGCAGATGGGGGAGGGCGGACGGGGAGCTGTTTTTT,.,TRBJ2-2,.,TRBV21-1
CASGRGYSYEQYF,TGTGCCAGCGGGAGGGGGTACTCCTACGAGCAGTACTTC,.,TRBJ2-7,.,TRBV28
CASSPIPSQTNYGYTF,TGTGCCAGCTCACCGATCCCATCGCAGACTAACTATGGCTACACCTTC,.,TRBJ1-2,.,TRBV18
CASSLGLAENTDTQYF,TGCGCCAGCAGCCTAGGACTAGCGGAAAACACAGATACGCAGTATTTT,.,TRBJ2-3,TRBD2,TRBV5-1
CASSQGTYMQGDTQYF,TGCGCCAGCAGCCAGGGGACATATATGCAGGGAGATACGCAGTATTTT,.,TRBJ2-3,.,TRBV4-1
CASSFGGSTYEQYF,TGTGCCAGCAGCTTTGGCGGGAGCACCTACGAGCAGTACTTC,.,TRBJ2-7,TRBD2,TRBV5-4
CASQDDRGGSYEQYF,TGTGCCAGCCAAGACGACAGGGGGGGCTCCTACGAGCAGTACTTC,.,TRBJ2-7,TRBD1,TRBV5-8
CASSLQGPLTDTQYF,TGTGCCAGCAGCCTCCAGGGTCCCCTCACAGATACGCAGTATTTT,.,TRBJ2-3,.,TRBV5-6
CASSSMVTGGQNTGELFF,TGTGCCAGCAGCTCTATGGTGACAGGGGGTCAAAACACCGGGGAGCTGTTTTTT,.,TRBJ2-2,TRBD1,TRBV7-9
CASSLALKETQYF,TGTGCCAGCAGTTTGGCCCTGAAAGAGACCCAGTACTTC,.,TRBJ2-5,.,TRBV28
CASATDPYNEQFF,TGTGCCAGCGCGACTGACCCCTACAATGAGCAGTTCTTC,.,TRBJ2-1,.,TRBV19
CASSSGAFEKLFF,TGTGCCAGCAGTAGTGGGGCATTTGAAAAACTGTTTTTT,.,TRBJ1-4,.,TRBV2
CASSVLDRASTDTQYF,TGTGCCAGCAGCGTCCTGGACAGAGCTAGCACAGATACGCAGTATTTT,.,TRBJ2-3,.,TRBV9
CASSSRGNEQFF,TGTGCCAGCAGCTCCAGGGGCAATGAGCAGTTCTTC,.,TRBJ2-1,.,TRBV7-9
CASSERTNTGELFF,TGTGCCAGCAGTGAGCGGACCAACACCGGGGAGCTGTTTTTT,.,TRBJ2-2,.,TRBV27
CASSPSSGSSGELFF,TGTGCCAGCTCACCTAGTAGCGGGAGTTCCGGGGAGCTGTTTTTT,once,TRBJ2-2,TRBD2,TRBV18
CATRGGLNEKLFF,TGTGCCACCAGGGGGGGGCTTAATGAAAAACTGTTTTTT,.,TRBJ1-4,TRBD1,TRBV2
CASSLVGFPGANVLTF,TGTGCCAGCAGCTTAGTCGGGTTCCCTGGGGCCAACGTCCTGACTTTC,.,TRBJ2-6,.,TRBV7-2
CASSLDQGGYNEQFF,TGTGCCAGCAGCCTTGACCAGGGTGGCTACAATGAGCAGTTCTTC,.,TRBJ2-1,.,TRBV11-2